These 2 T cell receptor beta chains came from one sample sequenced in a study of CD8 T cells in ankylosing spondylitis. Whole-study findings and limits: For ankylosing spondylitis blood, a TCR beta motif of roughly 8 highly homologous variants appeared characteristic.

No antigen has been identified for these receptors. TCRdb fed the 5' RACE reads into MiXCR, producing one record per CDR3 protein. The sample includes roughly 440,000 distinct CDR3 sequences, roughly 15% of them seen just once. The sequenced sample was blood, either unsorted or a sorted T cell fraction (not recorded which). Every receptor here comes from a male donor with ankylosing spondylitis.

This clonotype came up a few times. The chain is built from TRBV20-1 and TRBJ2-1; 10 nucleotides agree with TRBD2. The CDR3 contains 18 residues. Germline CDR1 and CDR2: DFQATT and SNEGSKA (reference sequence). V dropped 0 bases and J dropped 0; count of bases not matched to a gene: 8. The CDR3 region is CSARDQGASGSSYNEQFF. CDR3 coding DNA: TGCAGTGCTAGAGATCAAGGGGCTAGCGGGAGCTCCTACAATGAGCAGTTCTTC.

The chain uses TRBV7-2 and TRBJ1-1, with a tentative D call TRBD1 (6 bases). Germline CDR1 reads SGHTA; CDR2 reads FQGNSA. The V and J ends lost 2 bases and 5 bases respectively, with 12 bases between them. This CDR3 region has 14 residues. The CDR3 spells CASSLKGGGTEAFF. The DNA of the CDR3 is TGTGCCAGCAGCTTAAAAGGGGGGGGGACTGAAGCTTTCTTT.